Listed below are T cell receptor beta chains from one sample, sequenced in a study of post-analysis software for immune sequencing data. Each CDR3 protein is one row after TCRdb ran MiXCR on the PCR reads. Found here are roughly 800,000 distinct CDR3 sequences, around 50% of them singletons; the top ten hold about 4.5%. The sample taken for sequencing was blood. These receptors all come from a girl aged 10 to 17 with multiple sclerosis. Each CDR3 is given with its conserved first and last residue. The D gene is left open where the match is weak. Rows may omit the clone size; those that give it use once, few, many or a size class.

>TRBD2|NA|TRBV12-3/TRBV12-4|TRBJ2-1
CASGGGEQFF
TGTGCCAGCGGGGGGGGTGAGCAGTTCTTC
>TRBD1|NA|TRBV7-6|TRBJ2-7
CASSLRAGGEYEQYF
TGTGCCAGCAGCTTACGGGCAGGGGGAGAGTACGAGCAGTACTTC
>TRBD2|NA|TRBV6-5|TRBJ2-1
CASSSIRTSGSKSSYNEQFF
TGTGCCAGCAGTTCAATCCGGACTAGCGGGAGTAAGAGCTCCTACAATGAGCAGTTCTTC
>NA|NA|TRBV29-1|TRBJ2-3
CSGIGFADTQYF
TGCAGCGGGATTGGATTTGCAGATACGCAGTATTTT
>NA|few|TRBV2|TRBJ2-1
CASEEGLGDAQFF
TGTGCCAGCGAGGAGGGGCTTGGGGATGCGCAGTTCTTC
>TRBD1|NA|TRBV30|TRBJ2-6
CAWSRTGGSGANVLTF
TGTGCCTGGAGTCGGACAGGGGGCTCTGGGGCCAACGTCCTGACTTTC
>TRBD1|NA|TRBV7-9|TRBJ2-7
CASSAEGQGGYEQYF
TGTGCCAGCAGCGCAGAGGGACAGGGGGGCTACGAGCAGTACTTC
>TRBD2|few|TRBV5-6|TRBJ2-3
CASSIRLAGVDTQYF
TGTGCCAGCAGCATCAGACTAGCGGGAGTAGATACGCAGTATTTT
>NA|NA|TRBV27|TRBJ1-4
CASSLSIAQRANEKLFF
TGTGCCAGCAGTTTATCGATTGCGCAACGGGCTAATGAAAAACTGTTTTTT
>TRBD2|NA|TRBV3-1|TRBJ2-1
CASSGPLAGGLEQFF
TGTGCCAGCAGCGGCCCACTAGCGGGAGGGCTTGAGCAGTTCTTC
>NA|NA|TRBV6-6|TRBJ2-7
CASGAILYF
TGTGCCAGCGGGGCTATCCTGTACTTC
>NA|NA|TRBV29-1|TRBJ1-1
CSVAAVLNTEAFF
TGCAGCGTTGCGGCAGTCCTGAACACTGAAGCTTTCTTT
>NA|few|TRBV20-1|TRBJ1-5
CSAKLTTGLDQPQHF
TGCAGTGCTAAACTCACCACAGGGCTGGATCAGCCCCAGCATTTT
>NA|NA|TRBV4-1|TRBJ2-7
CASSPHFPYDEQYF
TGCGCCAGCAGCCCTCATTTTCCCTACGACGAGCAGTACTTC
>NA|few|TRBV27|TRBJ2-6
CASSWAGASGANVLTF
TGTGCCAGCAGTTGGGCGGGGGCGTCTGGGGCCAACGTCCTGACTTTC
>NA|NA|TRBV10-3|TRBJ1-5
CAISESSSNQPQHF
TGTGCCATCAGTGAGTCCAGTAGCAATCAGCCCCAGCATTTT
>NA|NA|TRBV20-1|TRBJ1-1
CSLGRVNTEAFF
TGCAGTTTGGGACGGGTGAACACTGAAGCTTTCTTT
>NA|NA|TRBV7-9|TRBJ2-3
CASSLARGLTDTQYF
TGTGCCAGCAGCTTAGCGCGCGGCCTCACAGATACGCAGTATTTT
>NA|few|TRBV5-6|TRBJ2-5
CASSGPRGVKETQYF
TGTGCCAGCAGCGGACCCAGGGGAGTCAAAGAGACCCAGTACTTC
>NA|few|TRBV3-1|TRBJ2-7
CASSQGEGFEQYF
TGTGCAAGCAGCCAAGGTGAGGGTTTCGAGCAGTACTTC
>TRBD1|NA|TRBV3-1|TRBJ2-1
CASSTRTGGAYNEQFF
TGTGCCAGCAGCACCCGGACAGGGGGCGCTTACAATGAGCAGTTCTTC
>TRBD2|NA|TRBV7-6|TRBJ2-3
CASRRGGLAATDTQYF
TGTGCCAGCAGGCGGGGCGGACTAGCGGCTACAGATACGCAGTATTTT
>NA|once|TRBV2|TRBJ1-2
CASSEAEPFGYTF
TGTGCCAGCAGTGAAGCGGAACCCTTTGGCTACACCTTC
>TRBD1|NA|TRBV9|TRBJ1-1
CASSAEPGQGMNTEAFF
TGTGCCAGCAGCGCAGAACCGGGACAGGGGATGAACACTGAAGCTTTCTTT
>NA|NA|TRBV6-5|TRBJ1-1
CASSYQVPNTEAFF
TGTGCCAGCAGTTACCAGGTCCCGAACACTGAAGCTTTCTTT
>TRBD2|NA|TRBV7-2|TRBJ2-3
CASLPGLAGATDTQYF
TGTGCCAGCTTACCGGGACTAGCGGGAGCTACAGATACGCAGTATTTT
>NA|NA|TRBV18|TRBJ2-5
CASSPRGQQETQYF
TGTGCCAGCTCTCCCCGAGGACAGCAAGAGACCCAGTACTTC
>TRBD2|NA|TRBV12-3/TRBV12-4|TRBJ2-1
CASSLGLGGNEQFF
TGTGCCAGCAGTTTGGGACTAGGAGGGAATGAGCAGTTCTTC
>TRBD2|NA|TRBV2|TRBJ2-1
CAGSRRAGEGNEQFF
TGTGCCGGCAGTCGAAGAGCGGGAGAGGGCAATGAGCAGTTCTTC
>NA|NA|TRBV30|TRBJ1-1
CVGRHTEAFF
TGTGTTGGCAGACACACTGAAGCTTTCTTT
>NA|NA|TRBV29-1|TRBJ2-4
CSPRARVGARLTKNIQYF
TGCAGCCCTAGGGCCCGCGTTGGGGCACGACTAACCAAAAACATTCAGTACTTC
>NA|NA|TRBV20-1|TRBJ1-4
CSASRRGNNEKLFF
TGCAGTGCTAGCAGGAGAGGGAATAATGAAAAACTGTTTTTT
>NA|few|TRBV29-1|TRBJ1-2
CSVSSGAVDGYTF
TGCAGCGTTAGCTCAGGGGCAGTGGATGGCTACACCTTC
>TRBD1|few|TRBV12-3/TRBV12-4|TRBJ1-5
CASSLGTGAFNQPQHF
TGTGCCAGCAGTTTGGGGACAGGGGCCTTCAATCAGCCCCAGCATTTT
>NA|NA|TRBV7-3|TRBJ2-1
CASSLMEYNEQFF
TGTGCCAGCAGCTTAATGGAGTACAATGAGCAGTTCTTC
>NA|few|TRBV20-1|TRBJ2-1
CSARIDKNEQFF
TGCAGTGCTAGGATCGATAAGAATGAGCAGTTCTTC
>NA|NA|TRBV10-3|TRBJ2-7
CAISSREVNEQYF
TGTGCCATCAGTTCCAGGGAAGTCAACGAGCAGTACTTC
>NA|NA|TRBV20-1|TRBJ1-5
CSALTGRGNQPQHF
TGCAGTGCGCTAACCGGGCGGGGAAATCAGCCCCAGCATTTT
>NA|NA|TRBV12-3/TRBV12-4|TRBJ2-7
CASSLYMGGSLFYEQYF
TGTGCCAGCAGTTTATATATGGGCGGCAGCCTATTCTACGAGCAGTACTTC
>TRBD1|NA|TRBV5-1|TRBJ2-4
CASSLGPTGAKNIQYF
TGCGCCAGCAGCTTGGGACCGACAGGGGCCAAAAACATTCAGTACTTC
>NA|few|TRBV29-1|TRBJ2-7
CSVPKSGSSYEQYF
TGCAGCGTTCCTAAGTCTGGCAGCTCCTACGAGCAGTACTTC
>NA|many|TRBV2|TRBJ2-3
CASSESDSSYTDTQYF
TGTGCCAGCAGTGAATCGGACAGCAGTTACACAGATACGCAGTATTTT
>TRBD1|few|TRBV6-6|TRBJ1-2
CASILMGGQGPYGYTF
TGTGCCAGCATTCTTATGGGAGGACAGGGGCCCTATGGCTACACCTTC
>NA|few|TRBV6-5|TRBJ2-1
CASSHDRHNEQFF
TGTGCCAGCAGCCACGACAGACACAATGAGCAGTTCTTC
>NA|NA|TRBV6-1|TRBJ1-6
CASSPGWGRADNSPLHF
TGTGCCAGCAGCCCTGGTTGGGGTCGGGCAGATAATTCACCCCTCCACTTT
>TRBD1|NA|TRBV5-1|TRBJ2-7
CASSRLGDSYNEQYF
TGCGCCAGCAGCCGGCTCGGGGACAGCTACAATGAGCAGTACTTC
>NA|few|TRBV29-1|TRBJ2-3
CSVTTGSRSTDTQYF
TGCAGCGTTACCACAGGGTCTAGGAGCACAGATACGCAGTATTTT
>TRBD1|few|TRBV28|TRBJ2-5
CASRKQGAETQYF
TGTGCCAGCAGAAAACAGGGGGCTGAGACCCAGTACTTC
>NA|NA|TRBV5-1|TRBJ1-1
CASSPKGGRADTEAFF
TGCGCCAGCAGCCCCAAGGGGGGCCGAGCCGACACTGAAGCTTTCTTT
>TRBD2|NA|TRBV7-2|TRBJ2-1
CASSLGVGTSEKFF
TGTGCCAGCAGCTTAGGGGTCGGGACTAGCGAAAAGTTCTTC
>TRBD2|NA|TRBV5-1|TRBJ2-1
CASSLETGGPSYNEQFF
TGCGCCAGCAGCTTGGAAACGGGAGGGCCCTCCTACAATGAGCAGTTCTTC
>TRBD2|few|TRBV4-1|TRBJ2-7
CASSTSGGGSPYEQYF
TGCGCCAGCAGCACTAGCGGGGGGGGGTCTCCCTACGAGCAGTACTTC
>TRBD1|NA|TRBV5-1|TRBJ1-1
CASSFISGTANTEAFF
TGCGCCAGCAGCTTTATTTCCGGGACAGCGAACACTGAAGCTTTCTTT
>TRBD2|once|TRBV20-1|TRBJ2-3
CSARDPSGRTDTQYF
TGCAGTGCTAGAGATCCCAGCGGGAGGACAGATACGCAGTATTTT
>TRBD2|NA|TRBV6-1|TRBJ2-1
CASTPTRLAGDWNEQFF
TGTGCCAGCACTCCCACCAGACTAGCGGGAGATTGGAATGAGCAGTTCTTC
>TRBD2|NA|TRBV6-4|TRBJ2-3
CASSTSGHTDTQYF
TGTGCCAGCAGTACTAGCGGCCACACAGATACGCAGTATTTT
>NA|NA|TRBV29-1|TRBJ1-2
CSVEDQYGYTF
TGCAGCGTCGAAGACCAGTATGGCTACACCTTC
>NA|few|TRBV14|TRBJ2-7
CASSQARGVGEQYF
TGTGCCAGCAGCCAAGCTCGTGGCGTGGGCGAGCAGTACTTC
>NA|NA|TRBV7-2|TRBJ2-6
CASSLAGIGGANVLTF
TGTGCCAGCAGCTTAGCCGGGATAGGTGGGGCCAACGTCCTGACTTTC
>NA|few|TRBV6-2/TRBV6-3|TRBJ1-2
CASSYSEGANYGYTF
TGTGCCAGCAGTTACTCGGAGGGGGCTAACTATGGCTACACCTTC